Below are 28 T cell receptor beta chains sequenced from a single sample in a study of T cells expressing NK-cell markers. After re-calling the 5' RACE reads, TCRdb lists one entry per CDR3 protein, DNA absent. The sample has 150,000 to 180,000 distinct CDR3 sequences. The source material was blood T cells: a sorted CD56 or NKG2C T cell subset, CD4+ or CD8+ T cells, or bulk PBMC T cells (not recorded which). These receptors originate from a woman between 45 and 65 years old in good health.

The J gene is TRBJ1-2, the V gene TRBV2; the TCRdb call, TRBD1, lacks DNA for checking. Germline V CDR1 and CDR2: SNHLY, FYNNEI. The CDR3 runs to 14 residues. This CDR3 reads CASQRDSENYGYTF.

J is TRBJ2-4 and V is TRBV4-2. Per germline, CDR1 LGHNA and CDR2 YNFKEQ. This CDR3 region has 12 residues. CDR3 sequence reads: CASSQEKNIQYF.

This chain uses TRBV20-1 with TRBJ1-5. Germline CDR1 is DFQATT and CDR2 is SNEGSKA (reference sequence). The length of the CDR3 is 14 residues. The CDR3 sequence: CSARDRIYNQPQHF.

This chain uses TRBV28 with TRBJ2-4; TCRdb designates TRBD2, a call that cannot be tested without DNA. The germline V gene has CDR1 MDHEN and CDR2 SYDVKM. There are 16 residues in the CDR3. Here the CDR3 reads CASSLGQAFGKNIQYF.

V gene TRBV28 combines with J gene TRBJ2-2; TCRdb indicates TRBD2, and absent DNA this call remains unverified. Germline V gene sequence: CDR1 MDHEN, CDR2 SYDVKM. This CDR3 has 16 amino acids. CDR3: CASSWVGGYLAGELFF.

The chain couples TRBV25-1 to TRBJ2-2; lacking DNA, the TRBD1 call made by TCRdb goes unchecked. The germline gives CDR1 MGHDK, CDR2 SYGVNS. The CDR3 contains 16 residues. This chain's CDR3 is CASSDVGQGWIGELFF. The full variable domain, its missing parts supplied by reference TRBV25-1 and TRBJ2-2, is EADIYQTPRYLVIGTGKKITLECSQTMGHDKMYWYQQDPGMELHLIHYSYGVNSTEKGDLSSESTVSRIRTEHFPLTLESARPSHTSQYLCASSDVGQGWIGELFFGEGSRLTVL.

The chain uses TRBV28 and TRBJ2-7; the TCRdb call, TRBD2, lacks DNA for checking. Germline V gene data show CDR1 as MDHEN and CDR2 as SYDVKM. The CDR3 runs 14 residues. CDR3 sequence: CASSLASGMFSPYF.

J is TRBJ2-1 and V is TRBV12-3 or TRBV12-4. The CDR3 has 16 residues. This CDR3 is CASSLSGLSSYNEQFF.

The genes are TRBV12-3 or TRBV12-4 and TRBJ1-2. This CDR3 contains 13 residues. The chain's CDR3 is CASSLTVEGGYTF.

V usage is TRBV6-1 and J usage is TRBJ2-1; the D call from TCRdb, TRBD2, cannot be confirmed without DNA. CDR3 length: 14 amino acids. Per the germline V gene, CDR1 is MNHNS and CDR2 is SASEGT. The CDR3 is CASSERLVYNEQFF.

This chain joins TRBV4-1 and TRBJ1-1; TCRdb outputs TRBD1, but without DNA this stays unchecked. CDR1 is MGHRA and CDR2 is YSYEKL in the germline V gene. The CDR3 has 17 amino acids. This CDR3 is CASSETGTGSGNTEAFF.

J is TRBJ2-3 and V is TRBV12-3 or TRBV12-4. CDR3 size: 15 residues. The CDR3 reads CASSAWAGTTDTQYF.

The chain couples TRBV29-1 to TRBJ2-2. This CDR3 contains 13 residues. Germline assignment: CDR1 SQVTM and CDR2 ANQGSEA. This CDR3 is CSGLLTNTGELFF.

This chain joins TRBV13 and TRBJ2-3; with no DNA, the TCRdb D assignment of TRBD2 cannot be verified. Per germline, CDR1 PRHDT and CDR2 FYEKMQ (reference sequence). The CDR3 is 17 residues long. This CDR3 is CASSLGLTGGPADTQYF.

This sequence joins TRBV28 and TRBJ2-2. The CDR3 loop spans 13 amino acids. Looked up from germline, CDR1 is MDHEN and CDR2 is SYDVKM. The CDR3 is CASSLVSPGELFF.

The chain joins TRBV27 to TRBJ2-1; TCRdb returns TRBD2, unconfirmable since there is no DNA. The CDR3 extends over 14 amino acids. Germline lookup yields CDR1 MNHEY and CDR2 SMNVEV (reference sequence). Here the CDR3 reads CASSLGTSFDEQFF.

V gene TRBV5-6 combines with J gene TRBJ2-4; TCRdb's assignment of TRBD2 cannot be checked, as there is no DNA. The germline V gene has CDR1 SGHDT and CDR2 YYEEEE. This CDR3 is built from 16 residues. The CDR3 region is CASSLLASGTSNIQYF.

The chain joins TRBV25-1 to TRBJ2-2; the TCRdb D gene call, TRBD1, has no DNA to confirm it. Germline CDR1 reads MGHDK; CDR2 reads SYGVNS. This CDR3 has 15 residues. The CDR3 spells CASSEFPRGTGELFF.

This chain joins TRBV4-1 and TRBJ1-1. CDR1 is MGHRA and CDR2 is YSYEKL in the germline V gene. The CDR3 spans 13 residues. The chain's CDR3 is CASRPDQKAEAFF.

The V and J genes are TRBV2 and TRBJ2-7; no DNA is available, so the TRBD1 call from TCRdb remains unchecked. Germline V CDR1 and CDR2: SNHLY, FYNNEI. The CDR3 has 13 amino acids. CDR3 loop: CASSDPGQDEQYF.

The chain links TRBV7-9 to TRBJ2-3; the TCRdb D gene call, TRBD1, has no DNA to confirm it. The CDR3 covers 17 residues. Germline V gene sequence: CDR1 SEHNR, CDR2 FQNEAQ (reference sequence). The chain's CDR3 is CASSSLKAGRITDTQYF.

V usage is TRBV20-1 and J usage is TRBJ2-5; TCRdb designates TRBD1, a call that cannot be tested without DNA. Looked up from germline, CDR1 is DFQATT and CDR2 is SNEGSKA (reference sequence). The CDR3 has 17 amino acids. The CDR3 protein is CSARDFRLSGKGETQYF.

The genes are TRBV11-2 and TRBJ2-1; TCRdb indicates TRBD2, and absent DNA this call remains unverified. Germline V gene sequence: CDR1 SGHAT, CDR2 FQNNGV. This CDR3 has 16 residues. This chain's CDR3 is CASSLRAGGPNNEQFF.

The chain has TRBV20-1 and TRBJ2-1; TCRdb's D gene call, TRBD2, goes unchecked for lack of DNA. CDR1 and CDR2 from the germline V gene are DFQATT and SNEGSKA (reference sequence). The CDR3 loop spans 14 amino acids. This CDR3 is CSARTSKTLNEQFF.

This rearrangement joins TRBV5-1 to TRBJ1-2. The CDR3 contains 15 residues. The germline V gene has CDR1 SGHRS and CDR2 YFSETQ. CDR3 residues: CASTTTGGDHYGYTF.

The genes are TRBV27 and TRBJ2-3; TCRdb proposes TRBD1, but this gene call is untestable without DNA. Germline CDR1 reads MNHEY; CDR2 reads SMNVEV (reference sequence). The CDR3 covers 16 residues. CDR3 protein: CASSFGDRLGTDTQYF.

The chain links TRBV27 to TRBJ1-6; TCRdb's D call, TRBD1, is unchecked because there is no DNA. Looked up from germline, CDR1 is MNHEY and CDR2 is SMNVEV (reference sequence). The CDR3 has 15 residues. Here the CDR3 reads CASSLGGSYNSPLHF.

The chain has TRBV11-2 and TRBJ1-2. The CDR3 is 12 residues long. CDR1 and CDR2 (germline): SGHAT, FQNNGV. The CDR3 spells CASRLTGNGYTF.